The 8 T cell receptor beta chains in this list originate from one sample, sequenced in a study of T cell clones after liver transplantation. Libraries were prepared by immunoSEQ multiplex PCR; TCRdb keeps only in-frame clonotypes and omits some of them. Among under 6,000 clones, 25% to 30% were seen once, and the ten largest hold 11% to 15%. TCRbeta sequences of proliferating CFSE-low MLR cells were labeled alloreactive. No antigens are known for them. The sample consisted of CD4+ T cells from cultured PBMCs. These receptor sequences come from a human patient who received a liver transplant. Certain T cells may be donor cells from the graft.

A remark on this clone: A far more abundant clone sits one base away, making this likely a read error. This same CDR3 is encoded by further DNA sequences in the sample. The chain uses TRBV10-3 and TRBJ2-3; no clear D. With 0 bases removed from V and 6 bases from J, the gap between germline ends came to 13 bases. The CDR3 contains 15 residues. Looked up from germline, CDR1 is ENHRY and CDR2 is SYGVKD. The CDR3 here is CAISESNVRRDTQYF. In DNA, the CDR3 is TGTGCCATCAGTGAGTCGAACGTGCGTCGGGATACGCAGTATTTT.

V is TRBV7-9 and J is TRBJ1-2; a possible D gene is TRBD1 (5 bases). The CDR3 length is 13 residues. V lost 6 bases and J 8 bases, leaving 16 bases between the germline ends. CDR1 is SEHNR and CDR2 is FQNEAQ in the germline V gene (reference sequence). In nucleotides, the CDR3 is TGTGCCAGCAGGCCGGGACGGATCGGGGGCTACACCTTC. Encoded protein: CASRPGRIGGYTF.

The chain employs TRBV6-5 and TRBJ2-7; D not certain. Germline lookup yields CDR1 MNHEY and CDR2 SVGAGI. V gave up 4 bases and J gave up 7 bases, with 14 bases separating them. The CDR3 contains 13 residues. The CDR3 bases are TGTGCCAGCAGTTTCTCCAGTAATTGGGAGCAGTACTTC. This gives the protein CASSFSSNWEQYF.

This clone counts as large. The genes are TRBV4-3 and TRBJ2-7; 9 nucleotides align to TRBD2. CDR1 is LGHNA, CDR2 YSLEER, per germline. Losses at the gene ends were 0 bases for V and 9 bases for J; bases not matched to a gene: 9. The CDR3 loop spans 15 amino acids. CDR3 loop: CASSQDHSGRQGQYF. CDR3 DNA: TGCGCCAGCAGCCAAGACCATAGCGGGAGACAAGGGCAGTACTTC.

This clone was detected only a few times. The chain couples TRBV5-5 to TRBJ2-5, with D perhaps assigned TRBD1 or TRBD2 (5 bases each). The CDR3 is 14 residues long. Trimming cost V 0 bases and J 1 base, with 7 bases left between them. Germline CDR1 SGHKS, CDR2 YYEKEE (reference sequence). The CDR3 DNA is TGTGCCAGCAGCTTGGTGGGACCCCAAGAGACCCAGTACTTC. Its protein product is CASSLVGPQETQYF.

The chain couples TRBV13 to TRBJ1-6; 8 nucleotides agree with TRBD1. The germline V gene has CDR1 PRHDT and CDR2 FYEKMQ (reference sequence). Trimming took 6 bases from V and 9 from J; bases not matched to a gene: 13. The CDR3 loop spans 16 amino acids. CDR3: CASRHGQGREFSPLHF. CDR3 DNA sequence: TGTGCCAGCAGACACGGACAGGGACGGGAATTTTCACCCCTCCACTTT.

V gene TRBV7-9 combines with J gene TRBJ1-2; D remains unclear. CDR3 length: 14 residues. With 11 bases removed from V and 2 bases from J, the gap between germline ends came to 18 bases. The germline V gene has CDR1 SEHNR and CDR2 FQNEAQ (reference sequence). The CDR3 DNA sequence: TGTGCCGGCAACGCGGCCCCAGTCAACTATGGCTACACCTTC. This encodes CAGNAAPVNYGYTF.

This clone was recorded many times. The chain carries TRBV28 and TRBJ1-1; D possibly corresponds to TRBD1 (5 bases). CDR1 is MDHEN, CDR2 SYDVKM, per germline. The length of the CDR3 is 13 residues. Between the trimmed V and J ends, which lost 10 bases and 4 bases, there was a span of 16 bases. CDR3 in amino acids: CATELGGGTEAFF. DNA for the CDR3: TGTGCCACCGAATTGGGGGGGGGCACTGAAGCTTTCTTT.